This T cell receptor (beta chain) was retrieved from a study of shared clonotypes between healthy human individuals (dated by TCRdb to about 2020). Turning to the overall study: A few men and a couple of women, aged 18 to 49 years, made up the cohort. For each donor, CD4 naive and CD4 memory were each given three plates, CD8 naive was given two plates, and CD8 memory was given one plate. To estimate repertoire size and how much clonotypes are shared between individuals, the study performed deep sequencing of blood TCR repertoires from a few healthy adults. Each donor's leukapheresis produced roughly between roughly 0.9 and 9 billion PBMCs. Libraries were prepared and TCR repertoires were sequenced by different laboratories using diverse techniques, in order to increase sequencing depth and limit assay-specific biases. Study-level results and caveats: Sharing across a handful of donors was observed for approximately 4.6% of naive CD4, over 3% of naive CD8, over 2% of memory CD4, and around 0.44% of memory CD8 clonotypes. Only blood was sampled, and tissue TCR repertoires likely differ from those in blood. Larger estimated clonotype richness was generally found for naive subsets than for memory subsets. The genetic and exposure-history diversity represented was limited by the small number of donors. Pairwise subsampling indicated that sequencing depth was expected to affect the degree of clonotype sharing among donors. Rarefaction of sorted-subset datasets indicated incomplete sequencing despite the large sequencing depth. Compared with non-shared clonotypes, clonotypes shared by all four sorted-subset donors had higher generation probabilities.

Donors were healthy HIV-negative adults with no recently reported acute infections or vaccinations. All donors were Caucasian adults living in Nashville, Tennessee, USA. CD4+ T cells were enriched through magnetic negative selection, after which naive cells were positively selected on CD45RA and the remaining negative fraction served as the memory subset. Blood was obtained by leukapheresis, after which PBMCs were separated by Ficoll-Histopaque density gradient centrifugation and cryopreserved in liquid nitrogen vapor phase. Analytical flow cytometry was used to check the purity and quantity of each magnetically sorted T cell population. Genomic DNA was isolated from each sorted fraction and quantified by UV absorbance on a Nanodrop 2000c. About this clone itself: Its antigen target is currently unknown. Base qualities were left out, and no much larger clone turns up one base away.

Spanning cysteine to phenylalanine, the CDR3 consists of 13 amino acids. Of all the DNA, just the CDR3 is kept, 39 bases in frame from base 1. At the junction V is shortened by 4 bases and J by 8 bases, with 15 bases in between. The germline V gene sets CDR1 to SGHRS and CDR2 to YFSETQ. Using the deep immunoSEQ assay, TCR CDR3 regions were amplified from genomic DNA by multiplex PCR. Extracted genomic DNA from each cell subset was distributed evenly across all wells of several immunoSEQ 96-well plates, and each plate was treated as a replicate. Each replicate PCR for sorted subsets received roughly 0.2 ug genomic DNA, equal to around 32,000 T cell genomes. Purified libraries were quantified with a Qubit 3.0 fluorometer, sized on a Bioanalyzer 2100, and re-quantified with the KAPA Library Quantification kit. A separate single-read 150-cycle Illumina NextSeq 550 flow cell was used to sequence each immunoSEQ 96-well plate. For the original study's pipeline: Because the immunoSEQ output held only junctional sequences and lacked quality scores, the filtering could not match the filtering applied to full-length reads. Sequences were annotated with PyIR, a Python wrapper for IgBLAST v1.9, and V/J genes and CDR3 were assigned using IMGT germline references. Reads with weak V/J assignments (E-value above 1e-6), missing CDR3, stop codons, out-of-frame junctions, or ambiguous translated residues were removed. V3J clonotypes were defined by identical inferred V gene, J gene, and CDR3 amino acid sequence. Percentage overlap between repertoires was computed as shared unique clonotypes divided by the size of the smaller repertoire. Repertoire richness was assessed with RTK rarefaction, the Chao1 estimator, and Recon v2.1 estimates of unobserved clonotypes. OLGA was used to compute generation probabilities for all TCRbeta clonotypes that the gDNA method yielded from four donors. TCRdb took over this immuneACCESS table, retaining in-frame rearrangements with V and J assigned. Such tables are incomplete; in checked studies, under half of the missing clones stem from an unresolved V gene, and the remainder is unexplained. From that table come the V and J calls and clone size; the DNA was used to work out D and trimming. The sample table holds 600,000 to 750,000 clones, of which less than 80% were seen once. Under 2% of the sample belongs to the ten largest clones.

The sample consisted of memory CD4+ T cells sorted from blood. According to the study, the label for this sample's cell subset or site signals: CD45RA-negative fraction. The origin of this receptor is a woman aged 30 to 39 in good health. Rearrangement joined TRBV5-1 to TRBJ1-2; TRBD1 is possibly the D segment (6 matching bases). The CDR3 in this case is CASSPGSGVGYTF. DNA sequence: TGCGCCAGCAGCCCAGGATCAGGGGTGGGCTACACCTTC.